Presented here are 23 T cell receptor beta chains from one specimen sequenced in a study of memory CD4+ T cells and cytomegalovirus serostatus (dated by TCRdb to the late 2010s). The library was generated by the immunoSEQ multiplex PCR assay. TCRdb mirrors the immuneACCESS table, restricted to in-frame sequences. Some clones are absent from its copies; in checked studies, under half trace to an unresolved V gene, and the reason for the others is unknown. The sample has about 96,000 clones on record, over 70% of them singletons. The top ten constitute around 3.6% of the sample. A FACSAria II was used to sort memory CD4+ T cells, defined as single viable CD3+CD4+CD8-CD45RO+ cells. The sample taken for sequencing was memory CD4+ T cells from blood. These receptors were obtained from an adult in good health and CMV-seropositive.

V and J are TRBV7-8 and TRBJ1-5; TRBD1 agrees at 9 bases. The CDR3 is made up of 14 amino acids. Trimming took 5 bases from V and 9 from J; bases not matched to a gene: 8. CDR1 and CDR2 from the germline V gene are SGHVS and FQNEAQ. CDR3 in DNA: TGTGCCAGCAGCCCAGGGGACAGGGCCATGCCCCAGCATTTT. It specifies CASSPGDRAMPQHF.

The chain joins TRBV10-3 to TRBJ1-2, with a weak D call TRBD1 (5 bases). Germline V gene data show CDR1 as ENHRY and CDR2 as SYGVKD. Deletions cut 6 bases from V and 4 bases from J, with 12 bases between. This CDR3 contains 13 residues. Here the CDR3 reads CAIRDKSSYGYTF. The CDR3, as DNA: TGTGCCATCAGGGACAAGTCCTCCTATGGCTACACCTTC.

This chain joins TRBV28 and TRBJ1-5; D gene uncertain. The V end was cut by 6 bases, the J end by 0 bases, with 18 bases between. The CDR3 runs 17 residues. Germline V gene lookup returns CDR1 MDHEN and CDR2 SYDVKM. The CDR3 DNA sequence: TGTGCCAGCAGCCCCGGCGCGGCCGGAGTTAGCAATCAGCCCCAGCATTTT. This translates into CASSPGAAGVSNQPQHF.

This chain joins TRBV6-1 and TRBJ1-5; TRBD1 aligns across 9 bases. Per germline, CDR1 MNHNS and CDR2 SASEGT. The V segment lost 4 bases and the J segment 5 bases; nucleotides outside the gene matches: 3. CDR3 length: 14 residues. CDR3 DNA: TGTGCCAGCAGTGTCTGGACAGGGGATCAGCCCCAGCATTTT. Amino acid sequence: CASSVWTGDQPQHF.

This chain links TRBV19 with TRBJ2-5; 14 bases are a match to TRBD2. The CDR3 has 20 residues. CDR1 and CDR2 from the germline V gene are LNHDA and SQIVND (reference sequence). The J segment lost 5 bases and the V segment lost 6 bases, leaving 20 bases of the junction unmatched. The CDR3 region has the DNA TGTGCCAGTAGCACCACCTACGCCGGTGGACTAGCGGGAGGCGGGGAGACCCAGTACTTC. Its translation: CASSTTYAGGLAGGGETQYF. Looking up the rest from reference TRBV19 and TRBJ2-5 gives the full variable domain: DGGITQSPKYLFRKEGQNVTLSCEQNLNHDAMYWYRQDPGQGLRLIYYSQIVNDFQKGDIAEGYSVSREKKESFPLTVTSAQKNPTAFYLCASSTTYAGGLAGGGETQYFGPGTRLLVL.

The chain uses TRBV5-4 and TRBJ2-5; 8 bases agree with TRBD1. Germline V gives CDR1 SGHNT, CDR2 YYREEE (reference sequence). There are 16 residues in the CDR3. J lost 1 base, V lost 3 bases, and 8 bases had no gene match. The DNA of the CDR3 is TGTGCCAGCAGCTGGGGACAGGCGGGAAGCCAAGAGACCCAGTACTTC. Translated: CASSWGQAGSQETQYF. Drawing the rest from reference TRBV5-4 and TRBJ2-5, the complete variable domain is ETGVTQSPTHLIKTRGQQVTLRCSSQSGHNTVSWYQQALGQGPQFIFQYYREEENGRGNFPPRFSGLQFPNYSSELNVNALELDDSALYLCASSWGQAGSQETQYFGPGTRLLVL.

This sequence joins TRBV28 and TRBJ2-3; D not certain. The germline V gene has CDR1 MDHEN and CDR2 SYDVKM. V lost 5 bases and J 3 bases, leaving 9 bases between the germline ends. CDR3 length: 13 residues. CDR3 residues: CASSAQLTDTQYF. Written as DNA, the CDR3 is TGTGCCAGCAGTGCCCAATTAACAGATACGCAGTATTTT.

The chain recombines TRBV11-3 with TRBJ2-7; D could derive from TRBD1 or TRBD2 (5 bases each). There are 13 residues in the CDR3. CDR1 is SGHNT and CDR2 is YENEEA in the germline V gene. Trimming removed 5 bases from V and 6 bases from J, with 14 bases in between. DNA for the CDR3: TGTGCCAGCAGCCAGGGACGGTTTACCGAGCAGTACTTC. Its translation is CASSQGRFTEQYF.

The DNA of the CDR3 is TGCAGCGTTGAAGATTACGGGAAGGGCCCAGATACGCAGTATTTT. Encoded protein: CSVEDYGKGPDTQYF. The gene calls are TRBV29-1 and TRBJ2-3; possibly TRBD2 for D (5 bases). This CDR3 has 15 residues. V lost 0 bases and J lost 4, with 14 bases in between. The germline gives CDR1 SQVTM, CDR2 ANQGSEA.

The chain links TRBV6-1 to TRBJ2-3; 9 nucleotides align to TRBD1. After removal of 8 bases from V and 5 bases from J, the junction contained 8 bases not matched to a gene. CDR1 is MNHNS, CDR2 SASEGT, per germline. This CDR3 has 14 amino acids. The CDR3 DNA follows: TGTGCCAGCCAGGACAGGGGTGGTGGAGATACGCAGTATTTT. This encodes CASQDRGGGDTQYF.

The chain joins TRBV4-3 to TRBJ2-3, with 7 bases aligning to TRBD2. Trimming cost V 4 bases and J 3 bases; bases outside gene matches: 13. This CDR3 is 17 amino acids long. The germline V gene has CDR1 LGHNA and CDR2 YSLEER. CDR3 DNA sequence: TGCGCCAGCAGCCGACAATGGCGGCGGGGGAAAACAGATACGCAGTATTTT. Protein sequence: CASSRQWRRGKTDTQYF.

The V call is TRBV14, the J call TRBJ2-1; D perhaps matches TRBD2 (5 bases). The CDR3 loop spans 15 amino acids. The V end was cut by 4 bases, the J end by 3 bases, with 13 bases between. Germline V lookup: CDR1 SGHDN, CDR2 FVKESK. Here the CDR3 DNA reads TGTGCCAGCAGCCGCAGCGGTTTGGGCTACAATGAGCAGTTCTTC. It encodes CASSRSGLGYNEQFF.

The V and J genes are TRBV18 and TRBJ2-1; the match to TRBD1 covers 8 bases. V lost 2 bases, J lost 2 bases, and 8 bases stayed unmatched. CDR1 and CDR2 from the germline V gene are KGHSH and LQKENI. The CDR3 sequence is 17 residues long. The CDR3 DNA sequence: TGTGCCAGCTCACCAAGGAGTAGCAGGGGGCCCTACAATGAGCAGTTCTTC. Protein sequence: CASSPRSSRGPYNEQFF. The full variable domain, completed using reference TRBV18 and TRBJ2-1, is NAGVMQNPRHLVRRRGQEARLRCSPMKGHSHVYWYRQLPEEGLKFMVYLQKENIIDESGMPKERFSAEFPKEGPSILRIQQVVRGDSAAYFCASSPRSSRGPYNEQFFGPGTRLTVL.

The chain carries TRBV6-5 and TRBJ2-5, with 8 bases identical to TRBD1. There are 13 residues in the CDR3. Germline values: CDR1 MNHEY, CDR2 SVGAGI. V shed 7 bases, J shed 9 bases, and the junction held 10 bases outside the gene matches. The CDR3 loop is CASTGQVYGAQYF. The CDR3 bases are TGTGCCAGCACGGGACAGGTGTATGGGGCCCAGTACTTC.

The chain is built from TRBV5-1 and TRBJ2-7; 7 bases match TRBD1. V lost 0 bases and J lost 4; bases outside the gene matches: 10. Germline V gene sequence: CDR1 SGHRS, CDR2 YFSETQ. The CDR3 has 16 residues. CDR3 DNA: TGCGCCAGCAGCTTGGTGACAGGGATTACCCCTTACGAGCAGTACTTC. Protein: CASSLVTGITPYEQYF.

A remark on this clone: The junction departs from the called germline gene at one end, perhaps through a read error. The genes are TRBV7-2 and TRBJ2-7, with D possibly TRBD1 on 6 matching bases. Germline CDR1 is SGHTA and CDR2 is FQGNSA. The CDR3 runs 14 residues. The CDR3 DNA reads as TGTGCCAGCAGCGTCCGACAGGACTCCCACGAGCAGTACTTC. Its protein product is CASSVRQDSHEQYF.

This clone was observed a handful of times. J is TRBJ1-5 and V is TRBV10-3; no firm D call. The CDR3 runs to 15 residues. Deletions cut 0 bases from V and 7 bases from J, with 13 bases between. Looked up from germline, CDR1 is ENHRY and CDR2 is SYGVKD. The chain's CDR3 is CAISESSGERQPQHF. The CDR3 DNA reads as TGTGCCATCAGTGAGTCGTCGGGAGAAAGACAGCCCCAGCATTTT.

The CDR3 sequence: CASSSLGSGTEAFF. In nucleotides, the CDR3 is TGTGCCAGCAGCTCGTTGGGATCGGGAACTGAAGCTTTCTTT. The chain recombines TRBV28 with TRBJ1-1; no reliable D call. Trimming took 6 bases from V and 5 from J, leaving 16 bases between them. Germline CDR1 reads MDHEN; CDR2 reads SYDVKM. CDR3 length: 14 amino acids.

This rearrangement joins TRBV4-3 to TRBJ1-2, with 7 bases that match TRBD1. The CDR3 length is 17 residues. Per germline, CDR1 LGHNA and CDR2 YSLEER. The ends lost 0 bases at V and 5 bases at J; junction bases unmatched: 12. The CDR3: CASSQDFLRQGGYGYTF. CDR3 nucleotides: TGCGCCAGCAGCCAAGATTTCCTGAGACAGGGCGGGTATGGCTACACCTTC.

The V and J genes are TRBV5-4 and TRBJ2-2, with 11 bases aligning to TRBD2. J gave up 0 bases and V 4 bases, and 14 bases lay outside the gene matches. The CDR3 covers 20 residues. Germline V lookup: CDR1 SGHNT, CDR2 YYREEE (reference sequence). The CDR3 loop reads CASSPRNALAGGPNTGELFF. CDR3 nucleotides: TGTGCCAGCAGCCCCCGAAACGCCCTAGCGGGAGGACCGAACACCGGGGAGCTGTTTTTT.

The chain combines TRBV9 with TRBJ2-3; the D is unclear. In germline, CDR1 is SGDLS, CDR2 YYNGEE. The length of the CDR3 is 14 residues. The ends were cut back, 0 bases at V and 6 bases at J, with 11 bases in the middle. The CDR3 sequence is CASSVAPSSDTQYF. The DNA of the CDR3 is TGTGCCAGCAGCGTAGCTCCCTCGTCCGATACGCAGTATTTT.

The chain links TRBV7-2 to TRBJ2-7, with TRBD2 matching over 8 bases. The CDR3 is 14 amino acids. Germline trimming cut 5 bases from V and 5 bases from J; bases unmatched to any gene: 8. Germline V gene sequence: CDR1 SGHTA, CDR2 FQGNSA. CDR3 protein: CASSQGLEFHEQYF. CDR3 DNA sequence: TGTGCCAGCAGCCAGGGACTAGAGTTCCACGAGCAGTACTTC.

This rearrangement joins TRBV29-1 to TRBJ2-7; 9 positions agree with TRBD1. V lost 4 bases and J lost 4; bases outside the gene matches: 2. The CDR3 loop spans 12 amino acids. Germline CDR1 reads SQVTM; CDR2 reads ANQGSEA. CDR3 loop: CSVGGQGYEQYF. DNA of the CDR3: TGCAGCGTTGGAGGACAGGGGTACGAGCAGTACTTC.